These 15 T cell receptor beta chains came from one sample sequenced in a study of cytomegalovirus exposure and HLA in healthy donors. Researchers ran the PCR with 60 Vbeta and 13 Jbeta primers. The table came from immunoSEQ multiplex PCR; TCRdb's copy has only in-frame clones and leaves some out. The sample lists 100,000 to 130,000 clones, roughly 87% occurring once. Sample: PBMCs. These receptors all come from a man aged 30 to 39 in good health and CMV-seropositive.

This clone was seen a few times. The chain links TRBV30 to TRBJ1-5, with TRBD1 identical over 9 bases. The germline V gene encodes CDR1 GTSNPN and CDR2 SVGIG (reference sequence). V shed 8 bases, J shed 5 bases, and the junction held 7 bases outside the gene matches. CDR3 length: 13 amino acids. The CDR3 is CATSDRGDQPQHF. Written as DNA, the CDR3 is TGTGCCACCTCCGACAGGGGGGATCAGCCCCAGCATTTT.

The CDR3 sequence is CASSLEAGEAFF. The CDR3 DNA reads TGCGCCAGCAGCTTGGAAGCAGGGGAAGCTTTCTTT. The V and J genes are TRBV5-1 and TRBJ1-1, with D possibly being TRBD1 (5 bases). Germline lookup yields CDR1 SGHRS and CDR2 YFSETQ. The CDR3 contains 12 residues. V was cut by 0 bases and J by 8 bases, with 8 bases left in between.

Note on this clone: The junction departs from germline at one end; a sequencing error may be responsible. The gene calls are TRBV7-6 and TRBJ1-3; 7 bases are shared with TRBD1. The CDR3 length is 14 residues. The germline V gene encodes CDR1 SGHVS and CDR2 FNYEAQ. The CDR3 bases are TGTGCCGGCAGCTTAGGGGGCGGTGGAAACACCATATATTTT. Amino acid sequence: CAGSLGGGGNTIYF.

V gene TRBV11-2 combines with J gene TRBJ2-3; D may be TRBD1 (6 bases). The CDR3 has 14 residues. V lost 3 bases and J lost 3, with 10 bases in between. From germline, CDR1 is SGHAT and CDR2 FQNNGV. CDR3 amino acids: CASSFQGPTDTQYF. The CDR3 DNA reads TGTGCCAGCAGCTTCCAGGGGCCGACAGATACGCAGTATTTT.

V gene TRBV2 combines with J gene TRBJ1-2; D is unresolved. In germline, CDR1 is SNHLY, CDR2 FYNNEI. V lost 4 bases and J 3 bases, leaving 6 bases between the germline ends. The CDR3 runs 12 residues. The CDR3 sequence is CASSGGDYGYTF. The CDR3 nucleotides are TGTGCCAGCAGTGGAGGAGACTATGGCTACACCTTC. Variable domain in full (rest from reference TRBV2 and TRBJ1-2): EPEVTQTPSHQVTQMGQEVILRCVPISNHLYFYWYRQILGQKVEFLVSFYNNEISEKSEIFDDQFSVERPDGSNFTLKIRSTKLEDSAMYFCASSGGDYGYTFGSGTRLTVV.

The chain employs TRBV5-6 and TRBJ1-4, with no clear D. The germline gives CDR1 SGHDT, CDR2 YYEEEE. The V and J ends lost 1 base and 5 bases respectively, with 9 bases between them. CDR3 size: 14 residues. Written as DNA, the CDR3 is TGTGCCAGCAGCTTGTGGGCAGGAAATGAAAAACTGTTTTTT. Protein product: CASSLWAGNEKLFF. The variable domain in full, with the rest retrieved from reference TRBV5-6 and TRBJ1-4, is DAGVTQSPTHLIKTRGQQVTLRCSPKSGHDTVSWYQQALGQGPQFIFQYYEEEERQRGNFPDRFSGHQFPNYSSELNVNALLLGDSALYLCASSLWAGNEKLFFGSGTQLSVL.

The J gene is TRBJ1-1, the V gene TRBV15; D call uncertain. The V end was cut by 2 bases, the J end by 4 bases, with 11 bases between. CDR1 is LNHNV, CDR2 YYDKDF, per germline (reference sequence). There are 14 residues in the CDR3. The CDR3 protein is CATSRLAGGTEAFF. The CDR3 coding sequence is TGTGCCACCAGCAGACTGGCCGGAGGCACTGAAGCTTTCTTT. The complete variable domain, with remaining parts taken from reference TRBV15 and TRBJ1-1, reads DAMVIQNPRYQVTQFGKPVTLSCSQTLNHNVMYWYQQKSSQAPKLLFHYYDKDFNNEADTPDNFQSRRPNTSFCFLDIRSPGLGDTAMYLCATSRLAGGTEAFFGQGTRLTVV.

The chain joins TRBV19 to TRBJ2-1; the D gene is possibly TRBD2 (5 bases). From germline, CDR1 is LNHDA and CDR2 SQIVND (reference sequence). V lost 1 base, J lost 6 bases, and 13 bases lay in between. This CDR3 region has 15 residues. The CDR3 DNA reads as TGTGCCAGTAGTATAGTTTCCGGGGAAGCCAATGAGCAGTTCTTC. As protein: CASSIVSGEANEQFF.

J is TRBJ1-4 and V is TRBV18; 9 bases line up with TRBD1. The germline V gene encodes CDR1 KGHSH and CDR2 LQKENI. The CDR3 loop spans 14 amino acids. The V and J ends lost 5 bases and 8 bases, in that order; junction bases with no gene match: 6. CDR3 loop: CASSSMDRGEKLFF. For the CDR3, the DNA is TGTGCCAGCTCATCTATGGACAGGGGCGAAAAACTGTTTTTT.

CDR3 nucleotides: TGCAGCGTTGAAGCTCGAGCAGGGAATGAGCAGTTCTTC. Its translation: CSVEARAGNEQFF. The chain employs TRBV29-1 and TRBJ2-1; a weak D match, TRBD1 (5 bases). Germline V gene data show CDR1 as SQVTM and CDR2 as ANQGSEA. The ends were cut back, 1 base at V and 7 bases at J, with 11 bases in the middle. The CDR3 consists of 13 residues.

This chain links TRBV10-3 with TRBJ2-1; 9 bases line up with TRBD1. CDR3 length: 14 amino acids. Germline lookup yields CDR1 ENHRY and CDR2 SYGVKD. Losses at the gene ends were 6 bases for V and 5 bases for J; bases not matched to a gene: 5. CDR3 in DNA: TGTGCCATCAGGGGACAGGGTGTGAACAATGAGCAGTTCTTC. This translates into CAIRGQGVNNEQFF.

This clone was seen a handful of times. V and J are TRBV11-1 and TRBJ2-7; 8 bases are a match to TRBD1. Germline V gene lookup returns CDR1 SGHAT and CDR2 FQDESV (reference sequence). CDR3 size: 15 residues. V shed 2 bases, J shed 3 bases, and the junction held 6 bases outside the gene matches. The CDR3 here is CASSLLPGTGYEQYF. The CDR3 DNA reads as TGTGCCAGCAGCTTACTCCCCGGGACAGGCTACGAGCAGTACTTC.

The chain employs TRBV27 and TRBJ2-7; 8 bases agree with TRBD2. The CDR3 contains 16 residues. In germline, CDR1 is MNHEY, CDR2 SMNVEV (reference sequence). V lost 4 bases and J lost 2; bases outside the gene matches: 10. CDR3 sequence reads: CASSSLGAGDTYEQYF. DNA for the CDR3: TGTGCCAGCAGTTCTTTGGGAGCGGGGGACACCTACGAGCAGTACTTC.

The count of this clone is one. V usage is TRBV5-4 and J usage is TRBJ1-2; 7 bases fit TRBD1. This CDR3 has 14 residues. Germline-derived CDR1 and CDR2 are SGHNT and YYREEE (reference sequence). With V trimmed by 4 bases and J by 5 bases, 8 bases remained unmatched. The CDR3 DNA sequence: TGTGCCAGCAGCACCTCCGGACAGGTATATGGCTACACCTTC. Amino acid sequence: CASSTSGQVYGYTF.

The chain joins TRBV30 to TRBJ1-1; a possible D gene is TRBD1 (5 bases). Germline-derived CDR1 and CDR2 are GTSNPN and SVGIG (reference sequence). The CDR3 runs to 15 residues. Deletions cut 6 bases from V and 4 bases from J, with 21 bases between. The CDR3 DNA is TGTGCCTGTTCAGGGCAGATTCTCCCGGGCACTGAAGCTTTCTTT. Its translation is CACSGQILPGTEAFF.